This T cell receptor beta chain was captured in a study of cytomegalovirus exposure and HLA in healthy donors. Whole-study results and caveats: Reportedly, a later analysis found an Asian-associated ancestry cluster had fewer N-insertions than the approximately 670-donor mean. Solely CMV serostatus was available to characterize immune exposure. Productive status was seen about 87% or about 30% of the time for most TCR beta V segments in an earlier analysis. Most of the CMV-associated TCR beta chains (in a later analysis) appeared to be HLA-restricted.

PCR amplification relied on 60 Vbeta primers (plus 13 Jbeta primers). Profiling relied on immunoSEQ multiplex PCR, and the TCRdb table lists in-frame clones only, not all of them. This listing includes about 74,000 clones. Germline assignment: CDR1 SEHNR and CDR2 FQNEAQ (reference sequence). V shed 3 bases and J 9 bases; nucleotides not matched to a gene: 15. The CDR3 consists of 17 residues. Note on this clone: Antigen unknown.

J is TRBJ2-1 and V is TRBV7-9; 9 nucleotides match TRBD1. What was sequenced was PBMCs. The source of this sequence is a female donor in good health and CMV-seropositive. The CDR3 reads CASSLDMTRDRVGEQFF. Written as DNA, the CDR3 is TGTGCCAGCAGCTTGGATATGACCCGGGACAGGGTGGGTGAGCAGTTCTTC.